The T cell receptor beta chain under discussion was sequenced for a study of response to subunit inactivated influenza vaccine. Trimming pared 3 bases from V and 4 bases from J, leaving 9 bases between. The length of the CDR3 is 13 residues. Germline CDR1 reads LGHDT; CDR2 reads YNNKEL (reference sequence). TCRdb passed the RT-PCR reads through MiXCR, listing each CDR3 protein once. The sample records a few hundred thousand distinct CDR3 sequences, under 8.5% being singletons. The sample consisted of PBMCs from blood, taken less than 25 months after vaccination. The chain is built from TRBV3-1 and TRBJ2-5, with no clear D. The clonotype was recovered from a man in his fifties or sixties who received an inactivated influenza vaccine. CDR3 DNA sequence: TGTGCCAGCAGCCAGAGCCCCCCAGAGACCCAGTACTTC. Its protein product is CASSQSPPETQYF.